The sequence of this TCR beta chain was determined in a study of monozygotic twins with cystic fibrosis. The germline V gene encodes CDR1 MNHEY and CDR2 SVGAGI. V was clipped by 0 bases and J by 9 bases; unmatched bases: 7. The CDR3 is made up of 16 amino acids. Sequencing was performed with immunoSEQ multiplex PCR; in TCRdb, only in-frame clones are kept and a portion is missing. The sample holds 30,000 to 35,000 clones, around 96% seen once. The sequence was obtained from a girl aged 2-10 years with cystic fibrosis. This chain connects TRBV6-5 to TRBJ1-6; the match to TRBD1 covers 8 bases. The sequenced sample consisted of blood. The CDR3, as DNA: TGTGCCAGCAGTTACTCCGGACAGGGTCAGAGTTCACCCCTCCACTTT. Amino acid sequence: CASSYSGQGQSSPLHF.